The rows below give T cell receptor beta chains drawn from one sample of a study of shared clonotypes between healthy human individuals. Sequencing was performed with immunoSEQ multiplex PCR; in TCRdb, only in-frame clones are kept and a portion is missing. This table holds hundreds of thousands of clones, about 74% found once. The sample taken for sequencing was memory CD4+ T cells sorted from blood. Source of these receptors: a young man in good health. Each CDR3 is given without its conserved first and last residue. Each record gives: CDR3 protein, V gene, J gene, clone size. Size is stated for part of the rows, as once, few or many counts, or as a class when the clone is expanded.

ASRLGPPSAGNTGELF	TRBV12-2	TRBJ2-2	-
SAEIAGRYEQY	TRBV29-1	TRBJ2-7	-
ASSLASPGRAREKLF	TRBV7-9	TRBJ1-4	-
ASAESGLSYNEQF	TRBV12-5	TRBJ2-1	once
ASSFIRGADTQY	TRBV27	TRBJ2-3	-
ASNYGANVLT	TRBV25-1	TRBJ2-6	-
ASSISGAGADTQY	TRBV19	TRBJ2-3	-
ASSSGYGLGQETQY	TRBV7-8	TRBJ2-5	-
ASSPGSGHPGTDTQY	TRBV5-1	TRBJ2-3	few
DPKGTYEQY	TRBV11-3	TRBJ2-7	many
ASSPLSAGGADTQY	TRBV18	TRBJ2-3	few
ASARDRGHPGELF	TRBV7-9	TRBJ2-2	-
ASSFEGADNEQF	TRBV7-2	TRBJ2-1	-
ASSIRGKNTEAF	TRBV19	TRBJ1-1	-
ASSGSGANVLT	TRBV18	TRBJ2-6	many
ASSLVRGGVYEQY	TRBV7-2	TRBJ2-7	few
ASSPGGSFYEQY	TRBV19	TRBJ2-7	-